These 28 T cell receptor beta chains came from one sample sequenced in a study of blood T cell repertoires in COVID-19. TCRdb keeps only in-frame clones here, not all; method: immunoSEQ multiplex PCR. The sample carries around 180,000 clones, about four fifths recorded once. The sample taken for sequencing was PBMCs or T cells enriched from blood (not recorded which). The source of these receptors is a man between 45 and 60 years old who had recovered from COVID-19.

The chain has TRBV5-1 and TRBJ2-7, with D maybe TRBD2 (6 bases). The V end lost 5 bases, the J end lost 2 bases, and 11 bases lay between the germline ends. The germline V gene has CDR1 SGHRS and CDR2 YFSETQ. This CDR3 is 13 amino acids long. The chain's CDR3 is CASRRDSAYEQYF. Written as DNA, the CDR3 is TGCGCCAGCAGGCGGGACTCAGCCTACGAGCAGTACTTC.

This sequence joins TRBV18 and TRBJ2-1; tentatively, D is TRBD2 (7 bases). Trimming removed 3 bases from V and 5 bases from J, with 23 bases in between. CDR3 length: 18 amino acids. Germline V CDR1 and CDR2: KGHSH, LQKENI. The CDR3 sequence is CASSPYAKRGGANNEQFF. Written as DNA, the CDR3 is TGTGCCAGCTCACCCTACGCAAAGAGGGGGGGGGCGAACAATGAGCAGTTCTTC.

This rearrangement joins TRBV20-1 to TRBJ1-1; D ambiguous. Germline CDR1 is DFQATT and CDR2 is SNEGSKA (reference sequence). The CDR3 has 13 amino acids. Trimming stripped 3 bases from V and 0 bases from J, with 8 bases between. CDR3 region: CSASPTMNTEAFF. Written as DNA, the CDR3 is TGCAGTGCTAGTCCAACAATGAACACTGAAGCTTTCTTT.

The V and J genes are TRBV6-1 and TRBJ1-3; D not resolved. CDR1 is MNHNS, CDR2 SASEGT, per germline. Trimming stripped 0 bases from V and 0 bases from J, with 12 bases between. The CDR3 length is 17 residues. DNA of the CDR3: TGTGCCAGCAGTGAAGCCCCCCCAGGTCGCTCTGGAAACACCATATATTTT. Translation gives CASSEAPPGRSGNTIYF.

This chain uses TRBV5-8 with TRBJ1-6; D is possibly TRBD1 (5 bases). The CDR3 contains 15 residues. Between the trimmed V and J ends, which lost 0 bases and 5 bases, there was a span of 9 bases. The germline V gene encodes CDR1 SGHTS and CDR2 YDEGEE. CDR3 nucleotide sequence: TGTGCCAGCAGCTTGGGTGGCAGGGATAATTCACCCCTCCACTTT. It is translated as CASSLGGRDNSPLHF. The full variable domain, rest sourced from reference TRBV5-8 and TRBJ1-6, is EAGVTQSPTHLIKTRGQQATLRCSPISGHTSVYWYQQALGLGLQFLLWYDEGEERNRGNFPPRFSGRQFPNYSSELNVNALELEDSALYLCASSLGGRDNSPLHFGNGTRLTVT.

This clone was seen only once. The rearrangement uses TRBV19 and TRBJ1-6; 8 bases are shared with TRBD1. This CDR3 has 15 amino acids. V lost 4 bases and J lost 7; bases outside the gene matches: 6. CDR1 is LNHDA, CDR2 SQIVND, per germline (reference sequence). The CDR3 DNA reads TGTGCCAGTAGTAACTACGGACAGGGAAATTCACCCCTCCACTTT. Its protein is CASSNYGQGNSPLHF.

This rearrangement joins TRBV19 to TRBJ1-2; the match to TRBD1 covers 7 bases. Germline CDR1 and CDR2: LNHDA and SQIVND (reference sequence). Trimming took 5 bases from V and 4 from J; bases not matched to a gene: 7. The length of the CDR3 is 14 residues. This chain's CDR3 is CASSARQGSYGYTF. CDR3 nucleotides: TGTGCCAGTAGTGCCCGACAGGGCTCCTATGGCTACACCTTC.

CDR3 nucleotides: TGCGCCAGCAGCTTGGGACAGGCCGCCGGGGAGACCCAGTACTTC. This gives the protein CASSLGQAAGETQYF. The chain combines TRBV5-1 with TRBJ2-5; D is perhaps TRBD1 (6 bases). Per germline, CDR1 SGHRS and CDR2 YFSETQ. This CDR3 is built from 15 residues. V lost 0 bases, J lost 5 bases, and 14 bases lay in between.

The rearrangement links TRBV3-1 (or the pseudogene TRBV3-2) to TRBJ1-4; D is uncertain. The germline V gene has CDR1 LGHDT and CDR2 YNNKEL (reference sequence). Trimming stripped 4 bases from V and 4 bases from J, with 7 bases between. CDR3 length: 13 amino acids. CDR3 region: CASSPLSNEKLFF. The CDR3 DNA is TGTGCCAGCAGCCCCCTTAGTAATGAAAAACTGTTTTTT.

The rearrangement links TRBV2 to TRBJ1-1; D is possibly TRBD1 (6 bases). Trimming left V 6 bases short and J 7 bases short, with 12 bases between. The germline V gene has CDR1 SNHLY and CDR2 FYNNEI. This CDR3 is built from 12 residues. The DNA for the CDR3 is TGTGCCAGCAGGCTACAGGGTGGTGAAGCTTTCTTT. It encodes CASRLQGGEAFF.

This rearrangement joins TRBV7-9 to TRBJ1-3; D gene ambiguous. The CDR3 covers 12 residues. CDR1 and CDR2 (germline): SEHNR, FQNEAQ (reference sequence). Trimming stripped 5 bases from V and 3 bases from J, with 5 bases between. This CDR3 is CASSRGGNTIYF. CDR3 coding DNA: TGTGCCAGCAGCCGCGGTGGAAACACCATATATTTT.

Here the CDR3 reads CASSRAGSSYNEQFF. The DNA for the CDR3 is TGTGCCAGTAGTCGCGCGGGGAGCTCCTACAATGAGCAGTTCTTC. The chain couples TRBV19 to TRBJ2-1; D is perhaps TRBD2 (6 bases). V was pared by 5 bases and J by 0 bases, with 11 bases between. The CDR3 spans 15 residues. The germline V gene has CDR1 LNHDA and CDR2 SQIVND (reference sequence).

This clone was recorded a few times. The J gene is TRBJ1-1, the V gene TRBV7-8, with TRBD1 identical over 7 bases. Germline CDR1 and CDR2: SGHVS and FQNEAQ. V lost 5 bases and J lost 4; bases outside the gene matches: 4. This CDR3 has 13 amino acids. The CDR3 loop reads CASSGTVITEAFF. CDR3 sequence (DNA): TGTGCCAGCAGCGGGACAGTAATCACTGAAGCTTTCTTT.

V usage is TRBV6-6 and J usage is TRBJ2-3, with 10 bases identical to TRBD2. V lost 6 bases to trimming and J lost 4 bases; unmatched junction nucleotides: 10. There are 16 residues in the CDR3. The germline CDR1 and CDR2 sequences are MNHNY and SVGAGI (reference sequence). The CDR3 reads CASSLKSGGGSDTQYF. DNA for the CDR3: TGTGCCAGCAGCCTGAAGAGCGGGGGGGGTTCAGATACGCAGTATTTT.

The CDR3 nucleotides are TGTGCCAGCAGCCAAGGGTTCGCGGGCAATAATTCACCCCTCCACTTT. Translated, it gives CASSQGFAGNNSPLHF. The chain links TRBV4-2 to TRBJ1-6; D is uncertain. The CDR3 is 16 amino acids. Germline lookup yields CDR1 LGHNA and CDR2 YNFKEQ. The V gene lost 1 base and the J gene lost 5 bases, with 12 bases spanning the gap.

V gene TRBV3-1 (or the pseudogene TRBV3-2) combines with J gene TRBJ2-7, with 9 positions matching TRBD2. The CDR3 is made up of 13 amino acids. V lost 3 bases to trimming and J lost 10 bases; unmatched junction nucleotides: 7. Germline-derived CDR1 and CDR2 are LGHDT and YNNKEL (reference sequence). The CDR3 sequence: CASSQTSGGGQYF. The CDR3 bases are TGTGCCAGCAGCCAGACTAGCGGAGGGGGCCAGTACTTC.

This clone was found a few times. This chain uses TRBV29-1 with TRBJ2-2, with a tentative D call TRBD2 (5 bases). This CDR3 spans 11 amino acids. CDR1 and CDR2 (germline): SQVTM, ANQGSEA. The V end was cut by 7 bases, the J end by 6 bases, with 9 bases between. CDR3 in amino acids: CSGRRAGELFF. CDR3 coding DNA: TGCAGCGGTCGGCGGGCCGGGGAGCTGTTTTTT.

This clone was seen a few times. This chain connects TRBV28 to TRBJ1-1; the match to TRBD1 covers 7 bases. V lost 6 bases, J lost 0 bases, and 7 bases stayed unmatched. CDR3 length equals 15 residues. From germline, CDR1 is MDHEN and CDR2 SYDVKM. This chain's CDR3 is CASSERGTVNTEAFF. For the CDR3, the DNA is TGTGCCAGCAGCGAACGTGGGACAGTGAACACTGAAGCTTTCTTT.

This clone was picked up one time. The CDR3 DNA reads TGTGCCAGCAAAGGGGGTACCATTAGCAATCAGCCCCAGCATTTT. This sequence encodes CASKGGTISNQPQHF. This chain links TRBV28 with TRBJ1-5; D perhaps matches TRBD1 (6 bases). This CDR3 has 15 amino acids. V gave up 7 bases and J gave up 0 bases, with 13 bases separating them. From germline, CDR1 is MDHEN and CDR2 SYDVKM.

V and J are TRBV5-1 and TRBJ1-2; TRBD1 is a possible D gene (6 bases). CDR3 size: 14 residues. From germline, CDR1 is SGHRS and CDR2 YFSETQ. V lost 5 bases and J 7 bases, leaving 18 bases between the germline ends. This chain's CDR3 is CASSPGRGAGGYTF. In DNA form, the CDR3 reads TGCGCCAGCAGTCCCGGTCGGGGGGCTGGTGGCTACACCTTC.

V usage is TRBV5-1 and J usage is TRBJ2-5, with no clear D. The CDR3 sequence is 14 residues long. CDR1 and CDR2 from the germline V gene are SGHRS and YFSETQ. The V gene lost 6 bases and the J gene lost 1 base, with 13 bases spanning the gap. The CDR3 protein is CASTPPGLQETQYF. The CDR3 DNA is TGCGCCAGCACCCCACCGGGTCTCCAAGAGACCCAGTACTTC.

This chain connects TRBV24-1 to TRBJ1-6, with 8 nucleotides matching TRBD1. Germline-derived CDR1 and CDR2 are KGHDR and SFDVKD. The ends lost 6 bases at V and 11 bases at J; junction bases unmatched: 8. The CDR3 is 14 amino acids. The CDR3 loop is CATSKQGELPPLHF. The CDR3 DNA sequence: TGTGCCACCAGTAAACAGGGGGAACTTCCACCCCTCCACTTT.

The rearrangement uses TRBV5-4 and TRBJ2-1, with 7 bases matching TRBD1. The V and J ends lost 6 bases and 8 bases, in that order; junction bases with no gene match: 17. CDR3 size: 16 residues. In germline, CDR1 is SGHNT, CDR2 YYREEE (reference sequence). The CDR3 nucleotides read TGTGCCAGCACCCCAAAAACCGGGAAAGGGGGCGATGAGCAGTTCTTC. Protein: CASTPKTGKGGDEQFF.

V usage is TRBV2 and J usage is TRBJ2-3; the match to TRBD2 covers 12 bases. The CDR3 extends over 17 amino acids. Germline V gene sequence: CDR1 SNHLY, CDR2 FYNNEI. Trimming at V came to 5 bases and at J to 5 bases, leaving 11 bases not matched to a gene. CDR3 residues: CASSLSGLAGLVDTQYF. In nucleotides, the CDR3 is TGTGCCAGCAGTCTATCCGGACTAGCGGGGTTGGTAGATACGCAGTATTTT.

The rearrangement links TRBV29-1 to TRBJ2-7, with TRBD2 matching 12 bases. CDR3 length equals 17 residues. Germline values: CDR1 SQVTM, CDR2 ANQGSEA. V lost 4 bases and J lost 4; bases outside the gene matches: 14. The CDR3 DNA is TGCAGCGTTGCCTCTAGCGGGGGGGCCGCGTCCCTTTACGAGCAGTACTTC. It yields the protein CSVASSGGAASLYEQYF.

This chain uses TRBV4-2 with TRBJ1-3; tentative D call: TRBD1 (6 bases). The CDR3 runs to 15 residues. CDR1 is LGHNA, CDR2 YNFKEQ, per germline. CDR3 DNA: TGTGCTACCCAGCCAAACAAGGGGGAACGAAACACCATATATTTT. Amino acids: CATQPNKGERNTIYF.

This clone was observed a single time. The V call is TRBV19, the J call TRBJ1-1; D gene uncertain. This CDR3 has 14 residues. Trimming removed 5 bases at V and 4 bases at J, with 14 bases between. Germline lookup yields CDR1 LNHDA and CDR2 SQIVND (reference sequence). CDR3 sequence (DNA): TGTGCCAGTAGTCCTCGGGAAGGAGGCACTGAAGCTTTCTTT. Protein: CASSPREGGTEAFF.

This clone is a singleton in its sample. The chain uses TRBV21-1 and TRBJ1-2. TRBV21-1 constitutes a pseudogene. The CDR3 extends over 14 amino acids. The CDR3 spells CASSKDVSREGYTF. CDR3 sequence (DNA): TGTGCCAGCAGCAAAGATGTCTCACGGGAGGGCTACACCTTC.